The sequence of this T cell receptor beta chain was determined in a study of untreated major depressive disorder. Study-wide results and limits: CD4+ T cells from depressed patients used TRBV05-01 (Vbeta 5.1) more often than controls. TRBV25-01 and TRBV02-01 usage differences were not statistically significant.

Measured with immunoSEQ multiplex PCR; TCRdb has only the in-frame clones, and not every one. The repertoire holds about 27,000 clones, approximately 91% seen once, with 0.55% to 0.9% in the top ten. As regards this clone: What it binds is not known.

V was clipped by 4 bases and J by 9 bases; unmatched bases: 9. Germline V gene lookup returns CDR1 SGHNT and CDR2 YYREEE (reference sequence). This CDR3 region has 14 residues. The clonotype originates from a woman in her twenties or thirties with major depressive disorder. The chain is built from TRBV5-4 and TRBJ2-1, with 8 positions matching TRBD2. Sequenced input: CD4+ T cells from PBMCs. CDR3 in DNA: TGTGCCAGCAGCCTGCCGGGGGGGGCGGTTGAGCAGTTCTTC. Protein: CASSLPGGAVEQFF.